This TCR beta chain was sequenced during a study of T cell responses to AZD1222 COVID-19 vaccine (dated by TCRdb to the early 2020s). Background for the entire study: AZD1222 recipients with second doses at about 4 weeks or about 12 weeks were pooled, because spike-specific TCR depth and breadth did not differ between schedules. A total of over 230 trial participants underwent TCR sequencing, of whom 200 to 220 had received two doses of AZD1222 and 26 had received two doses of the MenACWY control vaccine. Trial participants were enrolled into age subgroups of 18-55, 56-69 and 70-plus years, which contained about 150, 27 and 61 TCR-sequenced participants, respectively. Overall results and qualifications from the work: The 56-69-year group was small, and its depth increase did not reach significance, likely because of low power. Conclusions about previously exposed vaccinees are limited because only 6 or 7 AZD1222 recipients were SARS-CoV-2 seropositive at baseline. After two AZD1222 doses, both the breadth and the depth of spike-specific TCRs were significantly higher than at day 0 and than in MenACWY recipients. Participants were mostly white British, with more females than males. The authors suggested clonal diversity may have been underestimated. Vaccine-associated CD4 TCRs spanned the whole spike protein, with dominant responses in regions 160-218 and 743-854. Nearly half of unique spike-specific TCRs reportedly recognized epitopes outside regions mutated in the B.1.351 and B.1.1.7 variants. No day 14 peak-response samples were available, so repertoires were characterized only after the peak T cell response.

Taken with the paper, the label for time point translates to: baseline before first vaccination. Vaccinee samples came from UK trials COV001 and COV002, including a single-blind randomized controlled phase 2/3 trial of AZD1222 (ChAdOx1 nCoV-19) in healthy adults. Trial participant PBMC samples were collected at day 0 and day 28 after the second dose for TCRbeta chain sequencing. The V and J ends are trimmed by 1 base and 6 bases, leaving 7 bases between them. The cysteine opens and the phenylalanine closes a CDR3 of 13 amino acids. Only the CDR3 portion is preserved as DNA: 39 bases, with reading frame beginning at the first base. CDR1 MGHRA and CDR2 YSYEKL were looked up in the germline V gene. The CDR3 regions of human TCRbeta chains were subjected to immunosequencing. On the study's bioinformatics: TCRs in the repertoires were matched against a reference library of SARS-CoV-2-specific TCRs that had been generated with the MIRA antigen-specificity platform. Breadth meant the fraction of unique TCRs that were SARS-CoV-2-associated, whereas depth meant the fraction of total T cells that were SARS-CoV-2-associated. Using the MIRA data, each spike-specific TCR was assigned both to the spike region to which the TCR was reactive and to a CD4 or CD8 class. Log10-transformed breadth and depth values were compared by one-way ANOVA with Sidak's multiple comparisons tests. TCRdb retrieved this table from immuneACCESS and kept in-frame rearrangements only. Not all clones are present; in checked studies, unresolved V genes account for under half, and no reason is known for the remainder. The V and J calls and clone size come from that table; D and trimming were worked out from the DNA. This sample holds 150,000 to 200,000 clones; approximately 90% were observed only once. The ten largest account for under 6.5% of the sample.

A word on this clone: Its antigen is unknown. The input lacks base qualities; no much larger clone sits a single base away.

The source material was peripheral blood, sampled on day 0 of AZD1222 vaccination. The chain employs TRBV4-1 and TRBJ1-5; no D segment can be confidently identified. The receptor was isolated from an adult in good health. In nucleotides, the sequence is TGCGCCAGCAGCCAAGTTATTATTCAGCCCCAGCATTTT. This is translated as CASSQVIIQPQHF.